Included here is one T cell receptor (beta chain) sequence, with context. This record belongs to a study of blood T cell repertoires in COVID-19. Trimming removed 10 bases from V and 6 bases from J, with 19 bases in between. CDR3 length: 13 residues. Measured with immunoSEQ multiplex PCR; TCRdb has only the in-frame clones, and not every one. The data show approximately 340,000 clones, roughly nine tenths seen once. This chain uses TRBV12-3 or TRBV12-4 with TRBJ2-7; the D gene is possibly TRBD1 (6 bases). This TCR came from a woman aged 40 to 50 who had been exposed to COVID-19. Sequencing was done on a sample of PBMCs or T cells enriched from blood (not recorded which). The CDR3 DNA sequence: TGTGCCATCTCAACCGGGACAAGAGGCGAGCAGTACTTC. Its protein product is CAISTGTRGEQYF.